The 29 T cell receptor beta chains in this list originate from one sample, sequenced in a study of blood T cell repertoires in COVID-19. Produced via immunoSEQ multiplex PCR; TCRdb's table is partial and in-frame only. The sample has about 110,000 clones, just under 90% seen once; the top ten hold approximately 1.1%. Sequenced sample: peripheral blood. These receptors originate from a human donor in a cohort sampled during active COVID-19.

This chain uses TRBV11-2 with TRBJ2-2; tentative D call: TRBD2 (6 bases). The CDR3 covers 17 residues. Germline V gene data show CDR1 as SGHAT and CDR2 as FQNNGV. With 3 bases removed from V and 7 bases from J, the gap between germline ends came to 21 bases. This chain's CDR3 is CASSFNRDLRLVGELFF. The CDR3 DNA reads as TGTGCCAGCAGCTTCAACCGGGACTTACGGCTGGTCGGGGAGCTGTTTTTT. The full variable domain, completed using reference TRBV11-2 and TRBJ2-2, is EAGVAQSPRYKIIEKRQSVAFWCNPISGHATLYWYQQILGQGPKLLIQFQNNGVVDDSQLPKDRFSAERLKGVDSTLKIQPAKLEDSAVYLCASSFNRDLRLVGELFFGEGSRLTVL.

The table lists this clone with a few counts. V is TRBV19 and J is TRBJ2-7; D gene ambiguous. The germline V gene has CDR1 LNHDA and CDR2 SQIVND (reference sequence). The CDR3 contains 15 residues. V lost 6 bases and J 0 bases, leaving 15 bases between the germline ends. The CDR3, as DNA: TGTGCCAGTAGCCTTAACAGCTACAGCTCCTACGAGCAGTACTTC. Translation gives CASSLNSYSSYEQYF.

This clone was picked up one time. J is TRBJ2-1 and V is TRBV7-2; 11 positions match TRBD2. The CDR3 runs to 15 residues. The germline V gene has CDR1 SGHTA and CDR2 FQGNSA. With V trimmed by 5 bases and J by 5 bases, 5 bases remained unmatched. CDR3 amino acids: CASSLSGRAHNEQFF. The CDR3 bases are TGTGCCAGCAGCCTTAGCGGGAGGGCGCACAATGAGCAGTTCTTC. Based on the CDR3 plus reference TRBV7-2 and TRBJ2-1, the full variable domain is GAGVSQSPSNKVTEKGKDVELRCDPISGHTALYWYRQSLGQGLEFLIYFQGNSAPDKSGLPSDRFSAERTGGSVSTLTIQRTQQEDSAVYLCASSLSGRAHNEQFFGPGTRLTVL.

This clone was counted ten times or more. The sample has other DNA sequences that encode this CDR3 too. The chain couples TRBV24-1 to TRBJ2-5; TRBD1 agrees at 7 bases. This CDR3 comprises 15 residues. V shed 4 bases and J 0 bases; nucleotides not matched to a gene: 4. The germline V gene has CDR1 KGHDR and CDR2 SFDVKD. In nucleotides, the CDR3 is TGTGCCACCAGTGACCCGGACAGGTACCAAGAGACCCAGTACTTC. Encoded protein: CATSDPDRYQETQYF.

This clone was recorded once. This chain links TRBV10-3 with TRBJ1-5; TRBD1 agrees at 7 bases. CDR1 and CDR2 (germline): ENHRY, SYGVKD. V shed 6 bases and J 3 bases; nucleotides not matched to a gene: 5. The CDR3 spans 14 residues. This CDR3 is CAISQGQNNQPQHF. CDR3 in DNA: TGTGCCATCAGCCAGGGACAGAACAATCAGCCCCAGCATTTT.

For the CDR3, the DNA is TGCGCCAGCAGCCAAGAACTGGAGAGGAATGAGCAGTTCTTC. Encoded protein: CASSQELERNEQFF. This chain connects TRBV4-1 to TRBJ2-1; no clear D. The CDR3 runs 14 residues. The germline V and J ends were trimmed by 0 bases and 7 bases, with 10 bases remaining between them. The germline CDR1 and CDR2 sequences are MGHRA and YSYEKL.

The chain recombines TRBV9 with TRBJ2-2; 8 nucleotides align to TRBD1. CDR1 and CDR2 from the germline V gene are SGDLS and YYNGEE. Trimming at V came to 1 base and at J to 1 base, leaving 6 bases not matched to a gene. The CDR3 is 17 amino acids. CDR3 DNA: TGTGCCAGCAGCGTAATGTCCGGGACAGGGAACACCGGGGAGCTGTTTTTT. This encodes CASSVMSGTGNTGELFF.

CDR3 DNA sequence: TGTGCCACCCGGGGGGACAGGACCTACGAGCAGTACTTC. The encoded protein is CATRGDRTYEQYF. V and J are TRBV19 and TRBJ2-7; tentative D call: TRBD1 (8 bases). V was cut by 10 bases and J by 2 bases, with 15 bases left in between. Germline V lookup: CDR1 LNHDA, CDR2 SQIVND (reference sequence). The CDR3 totals 13 residues.

V and J are TRBV19 and TRBJ2-1; maybe TRBD1 (7 bases). This CDR3 region has 14 residues. Germline CDR1 and CDR2: LNHDA and SQIVND (reference sequence). The germline V and J ends were trimmed by 5 bases and 12 bases, with 20 bases remaining between them. Here the CDR3 DNA reads TGTGCCAGTAGTCCCTCAGGGGGGTCCGATGGGCAGTTCTTC. Amino acid sequence: CASSPSGGSDGQFF.

The chain joins TRBV3-1 (or the pseudogene TRBV3-2) to TRBJ2-7, with TRBD2 identical over 10 bases. The CDR3 covers 14 residues. Germline CDR1 is LGHDT and CDR2 is YNNKEL (reference sequence). With 2 bases clipped from V and 3 bases from J, the junction kept 1 base outside the gene matches. The CDR3 sequence is CASSQLAGVYEQYF. The CDR3, as DNA: TGTGCCAGCAGCCAACTAGCGGGGGTCTACGAGCAGTACTTC.

The chain couples TRBV7-2 to TRBJ1-2; D ambiguous. CDR1 is SGHTA, CDR2 FQGNSA, per germline. Trimming removed 0 bases from V and 1 base from J, with 3 bases in between. The CDR3 is 13 amino acids. The CDR3 reads CASSLAYNYGYTF. The DNA for the CDR3 is TGTGCCAGCAGCTTAGCGTATAACTATGGCTACACCTTC.

This CDR3 reads CASTGTVTNTGELFF. The CDR3 nucleotides are TGTGCCAGCACAGGGACAGTAACGAACACCGGGGAGCTGTTTTTT. This sequence joins TRBV6-5 and TRBJ2-2, with 7 bases fitting TRBD1. The germline V gene encodes CDR1 MNHEY and CDR2 SVGAGI. The CDR3 is 15 amino acids. With 7 bases clipped from V and 0 bases from J, the junction kept 5 bases outside the gene matches.

The chain uses TRBV2 and TRBJ1-2; D not resolved. Germline CDR1 reads SNHLY; CDR2 reads FYNNEI. The CDR3 runs to 12 residues. V was clipped by 5 bases and J by 4 bases, with 8 bases between them. CDR3 sequence reads: CASSLGTYGYTF. The CDR3 bases are TGTGCCAGCAGTCTGGGCACCTATGGCTACACCTTC.

The chain has TRBV11-3 and TRBJ2-1; no clear D gene. The germline gives CDR1 SGHNT, CDR2 YENEEA. V was clipped by 0 bases and J by 8 bases, with 14 bases between them. The CDR3 has 15 amino acids. In DNA, the CDR3 is TGTGCCAGCAGCTTAGAAGGCAGGTCCTTGGATGAGCAGTTCTTC. Protein product: CASSLEGRSLDEQFF.

This chain connects TRBV5-4 to TRBJ2-2; D perhaps matches TRBD1 (5 bases). This CDR3 has 16 residues. The V and J ends lost 4 bases and 0 bases respectively, with 13 bases between them. Germline assignment: CDR1 SGHNT and CDR2 YYREEE (reference sequence). The CDR3 region is CASSRFGQANTGELFF. The DNA for the CDR3 is TGTGCCAGCAGCCGCTTCGGACAAGCGAACACCGGGGAGCTGTTTTTT.

The chain has TRBV7-3 and TRBJ2-3; D uncertain. The CDR3 loop spans 15 amino acids. The V gene's germline CDR1 is SGHTA and CDR2 FQGTGA. V was pared by 5 bases and J by 0 bases, with 12 bases between. CDR3 region: CASSLGVVSTDTQYF. In nucleotides, the CDR3 is TGTGCCAGCAGCCTAGGAGTAGTGAGCACAGATACGCAGTATTTT.

The count of this clone is one. The chain links TRBV5-1 to TRBJ2-3, with 12 nucleotides matching TRBD2. CDR1 is SGHRS, CDR2 YFSETQ, per germline. This CDR3 has 15 residues. V dropped 4 bases and J dropped 3; count of bases not matched to a gene: 3. The CDR3 protein is CASSNGLAGTDTQYF. In DNA, the CDR3 is TGCGCCAGCAGCAACGGACTAGCGGGGACAGATACGCAGTATTTT. The entire variable domain, with the rest obtained from reference TRBV5-1 and TRBJ2-3, is as follows: KAGVTQTPRYLIKTRGQQVTLSCSPISGHRSVSWYQQTPGQGLQFLFEYFSETQRNKGNFPGRFSGRQFSNSRSEMNVSTLELGDSALYLCASSNGLAGTDTQYFGPGTRLTVL.

V and J are TRBV9 and TRBJ1-1, with D maybe TRBD1 (6 bases). This CDR3 is 15 amino acids long. V was shortened by 0 bases and J by 5 bases, with 14 bases between the two germline ends. Germline V gives CDR1 SGDLS, CDR2 YYNGEE. The CDR3 region is CASSVGGQSSTEAFF. In DNA, the CDR3 is TGTGCCAGCAGCGTAGGGGGACAAAGCTCGACTGAAGCTTTCTTT. Looking up the rest from reference TRBV9 and TRBJ1-1 gives the full variable domain: DSGVTQTPKHLITATGQRVTLRCSPRSGDLSVYWYQQSLDQGLQFLIQYYNGEERAKGNILERFSAQQFPDLHSELNLSSLELGDSALYFCASSVGGQSSTEAFFGQGTRLTVV.

V usage is TRBV27 and J usage is TRBJ2-2; TRBD2 matches 7 bases. This CDR3 comprises 15 residues. Germline-derived CDR1 and CDR2 are MNHEY and SMNVEV (reference sequence). V lost 6 bases, J lost 2 bases, and 6 bases stayed unmatched. The DNA for the CDR3 is TGTGCCAGCAGCTTTGCGGGGGTCAACACCGGGGAGCTGTTTTTT. Protein: CASSFAGVNTGELFF.

This chain connects TRBV3-1 (or the pseudogene TRBV3-2) to TRBJ2-1; no reliable D call. The germline V and J ends were trimmed by 0 bases and 3 bases, with 6 bases remaining between them. CDR1 LGHDT and CDR2 YNNKEL come from the germline V gene (reference sequence). The CDR3 loop spans 14 amino acids. CDR3 sequence reads: CASSQEPGYNEQFF. In DNA, the CDR3 is TGTGCCAGCAGCCAAGAGCCAGGCTACAATGAGCAGTTCTTC.

The chain couples TRBV7-9 to TRBJ1-2, with D possibly TRBD1 on 6 matching bases. Germline-derived CDR1 and CDR2 are SEHNR and FQNEAQ (reference sequence). Trimming took 2 bases from V and 6 from J, leaving 10 bases between them. The CDR3 has 13 residues. This chain's CDR3 is CASSLQGRDGYTF. CDR3 bases: TGTGCCAGCAGCTTACAGGGGAGGGATGGCTACACCTTC.

This chain links TRBV7-8 with TRBJ1-6, with 7 bases matching TRBD1. The CDR3 is made up of 15 amino acids. Germline V gene lookup returns CDR1 SGHVS and CDR2 FQNEAQ. Trimming took 5 bases from V and 7 from J; bases not matched to a gene: 8. CDR3 sequence reads: CASSQGTANNSPLHF. CDR3 DNA sequence: TGTGCCAGCAGCCAAGGGACAGCGAACAATTCACCCCTCCACTTT. The full variable domain, rest sourced from reference TRBV7-8 and TRBJ1-6, is GAGVSQSPRYKVAKRGQDVALRCDPISGHVSLFWYQQALGQGPEFLTYFQNEAQLDKSGLPSDRFFAERPEGSVSTLKIQRTQQEDSAVYLCASSQGTANNSPLHFGNGTRLTVT.

This chain links TRBV19 with TRBJ2-5; D perhaps matches TRBD2 (7 bases). CDR3 length equals 15 residues. V dropped 5 bases and J dropped 5 bases, with 18 bases sitting between them. CDR1 is LNHDA, CDR2 SQIVND, per germline (reference sequence). CDR3 in amino acids: CASSFSGGLIETQYF. The CDR3 region has the DNA TGTGCCAGTAGTTTTTCGGGGGGCTTGATCGAGACCCAGTACTTC.

The chain recombines TRBV12-3 or TRBV12-4 with TRBJ1-2, with a tentative D call TRBD1 (6 bases). This CDR3 contains 13 residues. The germline V and J ends were trimmed by 4 bases and 8 bases, with 14 bases remaining between them. The DNA of the CDR3 is TGTGCCAGCAGTTCCTGGGGGCGAGAAGGCTACACCTTC. It encodes CASSSWGREGYTF.

The rearrangement joins TRBV27 to TRBJ1-1; 7 bases align to TRBD1. The ends lost 5 bases at V and 4 bases at J; junction bases unmatched: 4. This CDR3 is built from 13 residues. Germline CDR1 reads MNHEY; CDR2 reads SMNVEV (reference sequence). In DNA, the CDR3 is TGTGCCAGCAGTACACAGGGGCGCACTGAAGCTTTCTTT. It encodes CASSTQGRTEAFF.

J is TRBJ2-1 and V is TRBV28; TRBD1 might be the D (5 bases). This CDR3 region has 16 residues. Trimming removed 1 base at V and 5 bases at J, with 15 bases between. Germline V gives CDR1 MDHEN, CDR2 SYDVKM. The CDR3 here is CASSLSAGKLNNEQFF. The CDR3 region has the DNA TGTGCCAGCAGTTTATCAGCAGGGAAACTGAACAATGAGCAGTTCTTC.

This clone has more than one count but fewer than ten. The rearrangement joins TRBV4-1 to TRBJ2-7; 12 bases agree with TRBD2. Germline CDR1 MGHRA, CDR2 YSYEKL. The CDR3 is made up of 15 amino acids. Trimming took 4 bases from V and 3 from J; bases not matched to a gene: 4. In DNA, the CDR3 is TGCGCCAGCAGCCCTAGACTAGCGGGAGACTACGAGCAGTACTTC. Its translation is CASSPRLAGDYEQYF.

CDR3 in DNA: TGTGCCAGCAGCTTAATCGCGGGAGGAGACTACAATGAGCAGTTCTTC. This codes for CASSLIAGGDYNEQFF. The chain recombines TRBV7-3 with TRBJ2-1, with 8 bases that match TRBD2. V shed 1 base, J shed 3 bases, and the junction held 5 bases outside the gene matches. CDR1 is SGHTA and CDR2 is FQGTGA in the germline V gene. This CDR3 comprises 16 residues.

This rearrangement joins TRBV11-2 to TRBJ2-3, with 8 bases that match TRBD2. Per germline, CDR1 SGHAT and CDR2 FQNNGV. V was pared by 7 bases and J by 5 bases, with 11 bases of the junction left unmatched. This CDR3 region has 15 residues. The CDR3 nucleotides are TGTGCCAGCACTGGAGGACTAGCTGGGGTAGATACGCAGTATTTT. Protein product: CASTGGLAGVDTQYF.